The clone carrying this TCR beta chain appeared once. The data were obtained in a study of blood T cell repertoires in COVID-19. Turning to the study itself: Spain, Italy and the United States supplied samples that represented acute and convalescent COVID-19. The analysed material was cDNA or gDNA that came from T cells, B-cell-depleted T cells, or PBMCs.

A Seattle source enrolled patients during active infection and followed them longitudinally. The CDR3 extends over 16 amino acids. V was pared by 5 bases and J by 10 bases, with 13 bases of the junction left unmatched. Germline CDR1 is ENHRY and CDR2 is SYGVKD. The repertoire was sequenced with immunoSEQ multiplex PCR; TCRdb's copy has only in-frame clones and lacks some. The data hold 150,000 to 200,000 clones, with 70% to 90% observed a single time. This receptor was obtained from a woman older than 75 with COVID-19, enrolled during active disease. The material sequenced was peripheral blood. J is TRBJ2-1 and V is TRBV10-3; 11 bases are shared with TRBD2. The chain's CDR3 is CAISTGFSGTSGEQFF. CDR3 in DNA: TGTGCCATCAGTACAGGGTTCTCAGGGACTAGCGGCGAGCAGTTCTTC.